A single sample gave rise to the 21 T cell receptor beta chains below, sequenced in a study of neurological immune-mediated disorders (dated by TCRdb to about 2019). The protocol used for the library was 5' RACE. Sequenced using an Illumina HiSeq 2500. TCRdb handled the public reads itself, with Q25 trimming in fastp and clone calling in MiXCR, and kept productive beta chains. Identical CDR3 protein sequences are pooled into one entry, listed with their most common genes and DNA. The sample contains some 60,000 distinct CDR3 sequences, 2% to 3% of them found a single time. The ten largest make up less than 3.5% of the sample. The specimen sequenced was PBMCs. The receptors were sampled from a man in his forties or fifties with multiple sclerosis.

The table lists this clonotype with many counts. The V and J genes are TRBV5-5 and TRBJ2-7, with 7 bases fitting TRBD1. The CDR3 runs to 14 residues. Germline values: CDR1 SGHKS, CDR2 YYEKEE (reference sequence). The V segment lost 4 bases and the J segment 0 bases; nucleotides outside the gene matches: 4. The CDR3 protein is CASSGRDSSYEQYF. The CDR3 coding sequence is TGTGCCAGCAGCGGAAGGGACAGCTCCTACGAGCAGTACTTC.

This clonotype has ten or more counts. The V gene is TRBV6-2 or TRBV6-3, the J gene TRBJ2-7; 9 nucleotides align to TRBD1. The CDR3 is 14 residues long. The germline gives CDR1 MNHEY, CDR2 SVGEGT. With 2 bases clipped from V and 4 bases from J, the junction kept 3 bases outside the gene matches. The CDR3 loop is CASSYLTGGYEQYF. The CDR3, as DNA: TGTGCCAGCAGTTACCTGACAGGGGGATACGAGCAGTACTTC.

This clonotype was detected a few times. A much larger clone lies a single base off, so this may be a read error. The chain carries TRBV12-3 or TRBV12-4 and TRBJ2-3, with 9 bases fitting TRBD1. The V gene end was trimmed by 6 bases and the J gene end by 4 bases; junction bases not matched to a gene: 5. This CDR3 contains 14 residues. The CDR3 loop is CASRHRGPADTQYF. The CDR3 DNA follows: TGTGCCAGCAGGCACAGGGGGCCCGCAGATACGCAGTATTTT.

This clonotype was seen repeatedly, ten times or more. V usage is TRBV5-1 and J usage is TRBJ1-2; D possibly corresponds to TRBD1 (5 bases). The germline V and J ends were trimmed by 4 bases and 4 bases, with 17 bases remaining between them. From germline, CDR1 is SGHRS and CDR2 YFSETQ. There are 15 residues in the CDR3. CDR3 bases: TGCGCCAGCAGCCCCGGTGGGGGGTTTGTCTATGGCTACACCTTC. This gives the protein CASSPGGGFVYGYTF.

This clonotype has a count of ten or more. The chain carries TRBV27 and TRBJ1-1; TRBD1 is a possible D gene (5 bases). The ends were cut back, 8 bases at V and 2 bases at J, with 9 bases in the middle. CDR1 and CDR2 from the germline V gene are MNHEY and SMNVEV (reference sequence). The CDR3 covers 12 residues. The CDR3 DNA is TGTGCCAGCGGGGCCCATAACACTGAAGCTTTCTTT. Translation gives CASGAHNTEAFF.

This clonotype was detected many times. The rearrangement uses TRBV28 and TRBJ2-7; 7 bases are shared with TRBD1. The length of the CDR3 is 14 residues. The germline V gene encodes CDR1 MDHEN and CDR2 SYDVKM. The junction had 8 bases not matched to a gene; V was cut back by 6 bases and J by 3 bases. The CDR3 DNA reads as TGTGCCAGCAGGACGGGGACAGCCGACTACGAGCAGTACTTC. It translates to CASRTGTADYEQYF.

This clonotype was detected ten times or more. The V and J genes are TRBV30 and TRBJ2-1, with 9 positions matching TRBD2. The V gene's germline CDR1 is GTSNPN and CDR2 SVGIG (reference sequence). This CDR3 is 16 amino acids long. Trimming cost V 5 bases and J 12 bases; bases outside gene matches: 20. The CDR3 DNA reads TGTGCCTGGGATAGGGGTGCGGGGGGGCCCCCGCGGGGGCAGTTCTTC. It yields the protein CAWDRGAGGPPRGQFF.

This clonotype was recorded at least ten times. The chain joins TRBV3-1 to TRBJ2-1; 9 bases line up with TRBD2. The CDR3 totals 16 residues. V lost 5 bases and J lost 1; bases outside the gene matches: 6. Germline lookup yields CDR1 LGHDT and CDR2 YNNKEL (reference sequence). The CDR3 DNA is TGTGCCAGCAGCGATCTAGCGGGGTTGTCCTACAATGAGCAGTTCTTC. Protein product: CASSDLAGLSYNEQFF.

This clonotype has ten or more counts. This sequence joins TRBV5-5 and TRBJ2-7; perhaps TRBD2 as D (7 bases). This CDR3 comprises 16 residues. The V and J ends lost 2 bases and 1 base respectively, with 16 bases between them. Germline values: CDR1 SGHKS, CDR2 YYEKEE (reference sequence). The chain's CDR3 is CASSFRGATVSYEQYF. The CDR3 coding sequence is TGTGCCAGCAGCTTTCGGGGGGCGACGGTTTCCTACGAGCAGTACTTC.

This clonotype was seen many times. The chain uses TRBV5-1 and TRBJ1-1; possibly TRBD1 for D (5 bases). Trimming removed 3 bases at V and 0 bases at J, with 18 bases between. The CDR3 is 17 amino acids. CDR1 SGHRS and CDR2 YFSETQ come from the germline V gene. CDR3 amino acids: CASSSRPQGGMNTEAFF. In DNA, the CDR3 is TGCGCCAGCAGCTCGCGGCCTCAGGGAGGCATGAACACTGAAGCTTTCTTT.

Many counts were recorded for this clonotype. This CDR3 is CASSLAGGGTGELFF. The CDR3 DNA reads TGCGCCAGCAGCTTGGCCGGGGGGGGCACCGGGGAGCTGTTTTTT. This rearrangement joins TRBV5-1 to TRBJ2-2, with TRBD2 matching 8 bases. CDR1 is SGHRS, CDR2 YFSETQ, per germline. The CDR3 spans 15 residues. V lost 0 bases and J lost 4; bases outside the gene matches: 2.

In this sample, this clonotype turned up many times. V is TRBV19 and J is TRBJ1-1; D is unresolved. The CDR3 runs to 14 residues. The V end lost 6 bases, the J end lost 2 bases, and 13 bases lay between the germline ends. Germline-derived CDR1 and CDR2 are LNHDA and SQIVND (reference sequence). CDR3 region: CASRFREINTEAFF. CDR3 bases: TGTGCCAGTAGATTCCGGGAGATCAACACTGAAGCTTTCTTT.

In this sample, this clonotype turned up many times. The V and J genes are TRBV7-2 and TRBJ2-7; D is perhaps TRBD1 (6 bases). Germline values: CDR1 SGHTA, CDR2 FQGNSA. The CDR3 sequence is 16 residues long. Between the trimmed V and J ends, which lost 0 bases and 1 base, there was a span of 13 bases. CDR3 in DNA: TGTGCCAGCAGCTTAGCTACAGGGAGTGGATCCTACGAGCAGTACTTC. Amino acids: CASSLATGSGSYEQYF. Looking up the rest from reference TRBV7-2 and TRBJ2-7 gives the full variable domain: GAGVSQSPSNKVTEKGKDVELRCDPISGHTALYWYRQSLGQGLEFLIYFQGNSAPDKSGLPSDRFSAERTGGSVSTLTIQRTQQEDSAVYLCASSLATGSGSYEQYFGPGTRLTVT.

This clonotype was found many times. The V and J genes are TRBV24-1 and TRBJ1-2; TRBD1 is a possible D gene (5 bases). The CDR3 loop spans 12 amino acids. Germline V lookup: CDR1 KGHDR, CDR2 SFDVKD. Trimming shortened V by 10 bases and J by 6 bases, and 14 bases separated the two germline ends. The CDR3 protein is CATGDRLNGYTF. The CDR3 DNA is TGTGCCACGGGGGACCGTCTGAATGGCTACACCTTC.

This clonotype has a count of ten or more. The CDR3 DNA reads as TGCAGTGCTAGTACGGGACAGAGAAATGAAAAACTGTTTTTT. Its translation is CSASTGQRNEKLFF. The genes are TRBV20-1 and TRBJ1-4; TRBD1 aligns across 7 bases. The germline V gene encodes CDR1 DFQATT and CDR2 SNEGSKA (reference sequence). The V segment lost 3 bases and the J segment 5 bases; nucleotides outside the gene matches: 6. The CDR3 is made up of 14 amino acids.

This clonotype appeared many times. In nucleotides, the CDR3 is TGTGCCAGCAGCGCAGGCCCCTATGGCTACACCTTC. Amino acid sequence: CASSAGPYGYTF. The rearrangement links TRBV9 to TRBJ1-2; D gene unclear. Germline V gene lookup returns CDR1 SGDLS and CDR2 YYNGEE. V lost 3 bases, J lost 4 bases, and 7 bases lay in between. This CDR3 is 12 amino acids long. Full variable domain (rest looked up from reference TRBV9 and TRBJ1-2): DSGVTQTPKHLITATGQRVTLRCSPRSGDLSVYWYQQSLDQGLQFLIQYYNGEERAKGNILERFSAQQFPDLHSELNLSSLELGDSALYFCASSAGPYGYTFGSGTRLTVV.

Ten or more counts support this clonotype. The chain is built from TRBV20-1 and TRBJ2-3, with TRBD2 matching over 9 bases. With 4 bases clipped from V and 1 base from J, the junction kept 3 bases outside the gene matches. The germline gives CDR1 DFQATT, CDR2 SNEGSKA (reference sequence). The CDR3 sequence is 14 residues long. CDR3 nucleotides: TGCAGTGCTAAGCGGGGGGATGGCACAGATACGCAGTATTTT. Translation gives CSAKRGDGTDTQYF.

This clonotype was detected ten times or more. This chain uses TRBV18 with TRBJ1-1; TRBD1 might be the D (5 bases). Germline V gene data show CDR1 as KGHSH and CDR2 as LQKENI. The length of the CDR3 is 15 residues. With 1 base removed from V and 0 bases from J, the gap between germline ends came to 9 bases. The CDR3 loop reads CASSPQGSVNTEAFF. DNA of the CDR3: TGTGCCAGCTCACCACAGGGGTCGGTGAACACTGAAGCTTTCTTT.

This clonotype came up many times. This rearrangement joins TRBV5-1 to TRBJ2-5; D is perhaps TRBD2 (5 bases). V shed 0 bases and J shed 7 bases, with 19 bases lying between them. Germline lookup yields CDR1 SGHRS and CDR2 YFSETQ. The CDR3 covers 16 residues. The CDR3 nucleotides are TGCGCCAGCAGCTTGGCGGCGCGGGCCTCCCCTGGGACCCAGTACTTC. Translated: CASSLAARASPGTQYF.

This clonotype was detected ten times or more. The chain combines TRBV5-1 with TRBJ2-7; D remains ambiguous. The CDR3 loop spans 14 amino acids. Trimming left V 0 bases short and J 1 base short, with 8 bases between. The germline V gene has CDR1 SGHRS and CDR2 YFSETQ. CDR3 DNA sequence: TGCGCCAGCAGCTTGGCTGGCGGATCCTACGAGCAGTACTTC. It encodes CASSLAGGSYEQYF.

This clonotype was counted a few times. V is TRBV7-2 and J is TRBJ1-1, with D unresolved. The CDR3 has 14 residues. Between the trimmed V and J ends, which lost 5 bases and 3 bases, there was a span of 13 bases. Germline V gene data show CDR1 as SGHTA and CDR2 as FQGNSA. The CDR3 DNA reads as TGTGCCAGCAGCCCGCCCGGGTTGGACACTGAAGCTTTCTTT. Its translation is CASSPPGLDTEAFF.